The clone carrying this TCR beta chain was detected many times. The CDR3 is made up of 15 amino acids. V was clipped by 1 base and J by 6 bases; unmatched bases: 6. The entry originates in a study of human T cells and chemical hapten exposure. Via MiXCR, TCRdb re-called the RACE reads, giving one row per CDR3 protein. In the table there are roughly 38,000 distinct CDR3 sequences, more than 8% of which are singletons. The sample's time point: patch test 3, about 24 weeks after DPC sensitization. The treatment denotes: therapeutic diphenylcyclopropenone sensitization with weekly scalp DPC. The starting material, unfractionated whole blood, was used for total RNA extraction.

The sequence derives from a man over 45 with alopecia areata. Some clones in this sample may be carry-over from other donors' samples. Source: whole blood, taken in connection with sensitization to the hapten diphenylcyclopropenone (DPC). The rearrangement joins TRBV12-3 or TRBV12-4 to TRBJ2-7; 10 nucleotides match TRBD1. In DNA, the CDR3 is TGTGCCAGCAGTTTAGGAGGGACAGGGGTGGCCGAGCAGTACTTC. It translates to CASSLGGTGVAEQYF.